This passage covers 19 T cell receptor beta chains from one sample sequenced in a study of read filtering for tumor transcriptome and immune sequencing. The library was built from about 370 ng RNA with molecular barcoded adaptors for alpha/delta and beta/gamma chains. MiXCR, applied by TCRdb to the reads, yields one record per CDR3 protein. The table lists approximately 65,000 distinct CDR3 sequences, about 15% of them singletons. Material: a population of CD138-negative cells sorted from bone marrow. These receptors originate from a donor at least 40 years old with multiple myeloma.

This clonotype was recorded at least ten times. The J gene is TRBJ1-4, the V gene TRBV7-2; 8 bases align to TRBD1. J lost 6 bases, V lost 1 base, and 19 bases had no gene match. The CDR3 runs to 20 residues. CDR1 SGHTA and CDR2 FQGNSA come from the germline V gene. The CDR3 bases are TGTGCCAGCAGCTTAGTGGGCCACACAGGGGGTAGTAACAATGATGAAAAACTGTTTTTT. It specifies CASSLVGHTGGSNNDEKLFF.

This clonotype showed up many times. CDR3 loop: CASSESHSVYEQYF. Written as DNA, the CDR3 is TGCGCCAGCAGTGAGTCCCACTCGGTCTACGAGCAGTACTTC. This sequence joins TRBV10-2 and TRBJ2-7; D gene unclear. The CDR3 contains 14 residues. The V gene lost 0 bases and the J gene lost 3 bases, with 9 bases spanning the gap. Germline V gene data show CDR1 as WSHSY and CDR2 as SAAADI.

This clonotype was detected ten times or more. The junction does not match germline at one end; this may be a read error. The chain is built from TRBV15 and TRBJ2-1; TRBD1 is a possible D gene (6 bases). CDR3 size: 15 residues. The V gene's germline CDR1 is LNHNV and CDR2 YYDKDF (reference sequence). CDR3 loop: CATSRDSNYRAPTLF. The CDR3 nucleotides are TGTGCCACCAGCAGAGATAGTAATTACAGGGCGCCCACGCTCTTC.

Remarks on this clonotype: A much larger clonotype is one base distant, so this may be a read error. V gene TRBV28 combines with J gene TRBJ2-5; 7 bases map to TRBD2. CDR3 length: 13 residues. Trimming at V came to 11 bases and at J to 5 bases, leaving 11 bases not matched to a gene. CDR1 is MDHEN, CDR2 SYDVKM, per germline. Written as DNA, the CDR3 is TGTGCCGGCACCAAAGCGGGAAGGGAGACCCAGTACTTC. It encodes CAGTKAGRETQYF.

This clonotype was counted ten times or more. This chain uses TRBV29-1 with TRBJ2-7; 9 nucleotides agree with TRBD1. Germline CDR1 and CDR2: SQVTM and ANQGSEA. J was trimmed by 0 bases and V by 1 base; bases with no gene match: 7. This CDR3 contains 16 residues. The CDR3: CSVEVQGAHISYEQYF. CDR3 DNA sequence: TGCAGCGTTGAAGTACAGGGGGCCCACATCTCCTACGAGCAGTACTTC.

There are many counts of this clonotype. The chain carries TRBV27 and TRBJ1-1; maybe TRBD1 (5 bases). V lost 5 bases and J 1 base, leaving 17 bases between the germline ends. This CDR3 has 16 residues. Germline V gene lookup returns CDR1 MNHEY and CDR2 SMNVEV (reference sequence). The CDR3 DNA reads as TGTGCCAGCAGTAGATGGCTCGACAGCACGAACACTGAAGCTTTCTTT. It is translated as CASSRWLDSTNTEAFF.

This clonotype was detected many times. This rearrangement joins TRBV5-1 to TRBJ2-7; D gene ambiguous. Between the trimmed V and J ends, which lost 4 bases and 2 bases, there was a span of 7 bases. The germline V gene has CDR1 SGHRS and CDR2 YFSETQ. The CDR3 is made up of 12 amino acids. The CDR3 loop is CASSGLTYEQYF. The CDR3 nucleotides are TGCGCCAGCAGCGGTCTGACCTACGAGCAGTACTTC.

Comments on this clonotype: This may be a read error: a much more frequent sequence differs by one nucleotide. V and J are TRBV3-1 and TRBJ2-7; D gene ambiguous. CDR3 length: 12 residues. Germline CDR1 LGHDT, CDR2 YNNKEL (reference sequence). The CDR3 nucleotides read TGTGTCAGCAGCCAGCGAAACTACGAGCAGTACTTC. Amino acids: CVSSQRNYEQYF.

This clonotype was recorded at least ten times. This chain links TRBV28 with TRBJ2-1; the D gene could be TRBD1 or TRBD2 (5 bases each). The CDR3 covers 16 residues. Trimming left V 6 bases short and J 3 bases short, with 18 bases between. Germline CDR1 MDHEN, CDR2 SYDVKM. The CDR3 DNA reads TGTGCCAGCAGCCCGATAGGGACCCAGCTCTACAATGAGCAGTTCTTC. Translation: CASSPIGTQLYNEQFF.

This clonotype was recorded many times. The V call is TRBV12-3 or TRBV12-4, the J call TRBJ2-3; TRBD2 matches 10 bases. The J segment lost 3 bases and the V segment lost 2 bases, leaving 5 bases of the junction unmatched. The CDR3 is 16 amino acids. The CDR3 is CASSLSSGRWTDTQYF. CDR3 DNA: TGTGCCAGCAGTTTATCTAGCGGGAGATGGACAGATACGCAGTATTTT.

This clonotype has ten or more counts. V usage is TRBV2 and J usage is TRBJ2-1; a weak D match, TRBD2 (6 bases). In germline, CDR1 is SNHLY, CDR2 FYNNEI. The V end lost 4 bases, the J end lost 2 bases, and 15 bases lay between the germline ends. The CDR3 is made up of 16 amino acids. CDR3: CASSVAAGTAYNEQFF. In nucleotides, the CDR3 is TGTGCCAGCAGTGTTGCCGCCGGGACTGCCTACAATGAGCAGTTCTTC.

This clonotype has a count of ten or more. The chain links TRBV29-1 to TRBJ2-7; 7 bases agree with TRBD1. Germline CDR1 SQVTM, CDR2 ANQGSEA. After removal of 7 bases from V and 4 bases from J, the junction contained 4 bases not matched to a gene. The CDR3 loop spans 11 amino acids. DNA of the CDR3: TGCAGCGCCGAGACAGGGTACGAGCAGTACTTC. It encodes CSAETGYEQYF.

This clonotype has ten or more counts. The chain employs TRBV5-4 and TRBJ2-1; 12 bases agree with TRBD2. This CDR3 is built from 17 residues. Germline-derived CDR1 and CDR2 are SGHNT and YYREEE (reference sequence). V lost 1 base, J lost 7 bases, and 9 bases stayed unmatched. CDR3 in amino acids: CASSLLSSGRGGNEQFF. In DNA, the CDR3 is TGTGCCAGCAGCTTGTTGTCTAGCGGGAGGGGAGGGAATGAGCAGTTCTTC.

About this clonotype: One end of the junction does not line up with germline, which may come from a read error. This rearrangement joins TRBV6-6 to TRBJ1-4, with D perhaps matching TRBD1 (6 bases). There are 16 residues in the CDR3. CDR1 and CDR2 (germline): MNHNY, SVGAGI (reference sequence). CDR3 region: CASSDPLTGYNEKLTF. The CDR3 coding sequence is TGTGCCAGCAGTGACCCCCTGACAGGTTATAATGAAAAACTGACTTTT.

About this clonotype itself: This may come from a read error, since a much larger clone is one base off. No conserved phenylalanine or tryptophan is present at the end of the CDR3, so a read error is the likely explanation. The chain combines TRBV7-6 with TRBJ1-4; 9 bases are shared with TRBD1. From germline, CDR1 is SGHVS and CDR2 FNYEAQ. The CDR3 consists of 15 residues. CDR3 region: CAGSIHRGQNEKLFS. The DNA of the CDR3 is TGTGCCGGCAGCATTCACAGGGGGCAGAATGAAAAACTGTTTTCT.

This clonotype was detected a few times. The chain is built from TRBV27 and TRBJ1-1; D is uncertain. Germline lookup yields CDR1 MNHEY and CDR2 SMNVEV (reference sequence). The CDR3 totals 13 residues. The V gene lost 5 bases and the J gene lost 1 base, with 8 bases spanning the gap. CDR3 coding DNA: TGTGCCAGCAGTCCGGGAGGGAACACTGAAGCTTTCTTT. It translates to CASSPGGNTEAFF.

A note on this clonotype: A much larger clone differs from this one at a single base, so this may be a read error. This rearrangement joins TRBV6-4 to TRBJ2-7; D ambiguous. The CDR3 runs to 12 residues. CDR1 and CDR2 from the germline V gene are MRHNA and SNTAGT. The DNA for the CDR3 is TGTGCCAGCAACCGGTTCTCCTACGAGCAGCACTTC. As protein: CASNRFSYEQHF.

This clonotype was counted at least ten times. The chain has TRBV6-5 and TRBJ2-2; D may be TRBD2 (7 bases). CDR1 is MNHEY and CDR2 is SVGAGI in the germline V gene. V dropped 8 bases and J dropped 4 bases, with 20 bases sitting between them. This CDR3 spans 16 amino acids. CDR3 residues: CASSENGGLSTGELFF. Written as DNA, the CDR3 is TGTGCCAGCTCTGAAAACGGGGGGCTGAGCACCGGGGAGCTGTTTTTT.

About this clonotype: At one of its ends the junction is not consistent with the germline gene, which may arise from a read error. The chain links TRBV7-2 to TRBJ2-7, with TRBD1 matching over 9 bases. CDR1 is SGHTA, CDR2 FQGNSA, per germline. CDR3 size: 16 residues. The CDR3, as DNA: TGTGCTAGCAGCTTAGTTCCGGGGACAGGGATCCACGAGCAGTACTTC. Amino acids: CASSLVPGTGIHEQYF.